Given below is one T cell receptor (beta chain) in context. Libraries were prepared by immunoSEQ multiplex PCR; TCRdb keeps only in-frame clonotypes and omits some of them. The sample shows 95,000 to 150,000 clones, around 83% of them seen only once. This entry comes from a study of blood T cell repertoires in COVID-19. The CDR3 is made up of 16 amino acids. Germline V lookup: CDR1 MDHEN, CDR2 SYDVKM. V lost 6 bases and J 3 bases, leaving 15 bases between the germline ends. This chain connects TRBV28 to TRBJ1-6; D is unclear. The sample taken for sequencing was peripheral blood. The TCR sequence derives from a man older than 75 with active or convalescent COVID-19. The CDR3 DNA follows: TGTGCCAGCAGCACTTCATCGGTCTACTATAATTCACCCCTCCACTTT. Translated: CASSTSSVYYNSPLHF.